This T cell receptor (beta chain) was captured by sequencing in a study of OX40 agonist ivuxolimab in advanced cancers. As for the study in general: The treatment was a fully human IgG2 OX40 agonist, ivuxolimab. General observations from the study: Fewer expanded clones were found on average in CD4+ than in CD8+ T cells.

Libraries were prepared by immunoSEQ multiplex PCR; TCRdb keeps only in-frame clonotypes and omits some of them. The data hold 25,000 to 35,000 clones, with 82% observed a single time. Trimming cost V 0 bases and J 4 bases; bases outside gene matches: 9. Germline assignment: CDR1 GTSNPN and CDR2 SVGIG (reference sequence). This CDR3 is built from 16 residues. For this clone: Its antigen is not known.

The sample was CD4+ or CD8+ T cells sorted from blood, taken in a trial of the OX40 agonist ivuxolimab. This chain connects TRBV30 to TRBJ2-5; 9 bases match TRBD1. The clonotype was recovered from an adult with an advanced solid tumor such as melanoma, head and neck, liver or kidney cancer. The CDR3 reads CAWSVAGTGFGETQYF. The CDR3 nucleotides are TGTGCCTGGAGTGTGGCCGGGACAGGGTTCGGAGAGACCCAGTACTTC.